This T cell receptor beta chain was found in a study of blood T cell repertoires in COVID-19. Germline-derived CDR1 and CDR2 are SGHTA and FQGTGA. The CDR3 runs to 17 residues. V lost 5 bases, J lost 7 bases, and 27 bases lay in between. TCRdb's table, derived via immunoSEQ multiplex PCR, lists solely in-frame clones and lacks some. Of 150,000 to 200,000 clones in the sample, under 90% were seen once. Cohort 3 recovered donors had two negative PCRs, clearance, or symptom resolution. The table lists this clone with many counts. Material for sequencing was PBMCs or T cells enriched from blood (not recorded which). The TCR comes from a man in his sixties who had recovered from COVID-19. V and J are TRBV7-3 and TRBJ2-7, with D perhaps matching TRBD1 (6 bases). DNA of the CDR3: TGTGCCAGCAGCACCTCGTGGGGGCGGGTGGGTCCGGAGGAGCAGTACTTC. This codes for CASSTSWGRVGPEEQYF.